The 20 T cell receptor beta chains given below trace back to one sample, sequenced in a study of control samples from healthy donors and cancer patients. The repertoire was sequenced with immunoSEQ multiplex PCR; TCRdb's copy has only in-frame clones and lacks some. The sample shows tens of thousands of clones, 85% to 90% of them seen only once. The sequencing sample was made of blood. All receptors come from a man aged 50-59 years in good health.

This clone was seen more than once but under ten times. The CDR3 is CASSARQGAGYGYTF. As DNA, the CDR3 is TGTGCCAGCAGCGCAAGACAGGGGGCTGGCTATGGCTACACCTTC. The J gene is TRBJ1-2, the V gene TRBV9, with 10 bases fitting TRBD1. CDR1 is SGDLS, CDR2 YYNGEE, per germline. The CDR3 extends over 15 amino acids. V dropped 3 bases and J dropped 4; count of bases not matched to a gene: 6.

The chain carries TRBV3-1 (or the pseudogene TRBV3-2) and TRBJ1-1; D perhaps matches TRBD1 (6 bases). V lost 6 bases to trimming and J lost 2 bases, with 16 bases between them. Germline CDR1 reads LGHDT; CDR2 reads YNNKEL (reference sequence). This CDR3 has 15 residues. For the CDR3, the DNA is TGTGCCAGCAGTCCCCCGAGGGGGACTAACACTGAAGCTTTCTTT. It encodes CASSPPRGTNTEAFF.

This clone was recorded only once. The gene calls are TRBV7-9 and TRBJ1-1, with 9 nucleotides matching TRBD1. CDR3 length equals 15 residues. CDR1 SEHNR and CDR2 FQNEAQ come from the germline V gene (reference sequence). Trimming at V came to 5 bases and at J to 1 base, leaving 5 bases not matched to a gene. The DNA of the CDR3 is TGTGCCAGCAGCGAGGGGACAGGGCAGAACACTGAAGCTTTCTTT. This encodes CASSEGTGQNTEAFF.

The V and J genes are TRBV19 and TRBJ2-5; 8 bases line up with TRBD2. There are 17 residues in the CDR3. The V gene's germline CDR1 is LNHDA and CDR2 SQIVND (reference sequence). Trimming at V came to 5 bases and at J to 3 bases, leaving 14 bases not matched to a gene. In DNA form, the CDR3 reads TGTGCCAGTAGTCCATGGGCTCGTAGGACTAGCAAAGAGACCCAGTACTTC. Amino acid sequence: CASSPWARRTSKETQYF.

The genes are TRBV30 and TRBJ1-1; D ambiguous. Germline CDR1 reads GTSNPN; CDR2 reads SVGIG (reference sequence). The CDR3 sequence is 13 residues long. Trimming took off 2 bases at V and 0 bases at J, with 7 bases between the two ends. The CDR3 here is CAWSSLMNTEAFF. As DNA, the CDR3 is TGTGCCTGGAGTAGTTTAATGAACACTGAAGCTTTCTTT.

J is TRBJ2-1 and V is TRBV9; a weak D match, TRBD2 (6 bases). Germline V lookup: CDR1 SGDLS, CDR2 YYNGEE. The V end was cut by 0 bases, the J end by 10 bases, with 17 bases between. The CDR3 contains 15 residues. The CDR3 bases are TGTGCCAGCAGCGTAGGGGACTCTCTAAGTTACGAGCAGTTCTTC. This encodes CASSVGDSLSYEQFF. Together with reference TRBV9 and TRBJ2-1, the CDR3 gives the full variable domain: DSGVTQTPKHLITATGQRVTLRCSPRSGDLSVYWYQQSLDQGLQFLIQYYNGEERAKGNILERFSAQQFPDLHSELNLSSLELGDSALYFCASSVGDSLSYEQFFGPGTRLTVL.

This chain's CDR3 is CASSFGLRYEQYF. The CDR3, as DNA: TGTGCCAGCAGTTTCGGACTCCGTTACGAGCAGTACTTC. V is TRBV6-5 and J is TRBJ2-7, with a possible D match to TRBD2 (5 bases). Germline V gene data show CDR1 as MNHEY and CDR2 as SVGAGI. This CDR3 region has 13 residues. V gave up 4 bases and J gave up 4 bases, with 11 bases separating them.

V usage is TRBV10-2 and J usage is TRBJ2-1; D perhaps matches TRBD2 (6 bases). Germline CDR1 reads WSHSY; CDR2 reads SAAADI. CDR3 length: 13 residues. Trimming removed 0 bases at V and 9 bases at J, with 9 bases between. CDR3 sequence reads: CASSESGGTEQFF. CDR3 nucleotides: TGCGCCAGCAGTGAGTCGGGAGGTACTGAGCAGTTCTTC.

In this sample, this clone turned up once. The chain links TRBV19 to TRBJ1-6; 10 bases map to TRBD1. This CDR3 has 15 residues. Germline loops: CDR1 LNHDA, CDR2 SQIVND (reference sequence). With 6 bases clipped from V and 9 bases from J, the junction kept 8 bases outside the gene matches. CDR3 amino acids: CASSLGQGFRSPLHF. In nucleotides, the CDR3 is TGTGCCAGTAGCTTGGGACAGGGGTTCCGTTCACCCCTCCACTTT.

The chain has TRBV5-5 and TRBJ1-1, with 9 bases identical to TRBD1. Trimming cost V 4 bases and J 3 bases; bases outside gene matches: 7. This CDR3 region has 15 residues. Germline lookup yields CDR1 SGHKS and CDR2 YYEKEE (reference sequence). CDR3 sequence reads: CASSHGGTGYTEAFF. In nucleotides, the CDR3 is TGTGCCAGCAGCCACGGGGGGACAGGGTACACTGAAGCTTTCTTT.

The CDR3 here is CASSRRTSASSSYNEQFF. Written as DNA, the CDR3 is TGTGCCAGCAGCCGACGGACCTCCGCCAGCAGCTCCTACAATGAGCAGTTCTTC. The rearrangement uses TRBV6-6 and TRBJ2-1; no firm D call. The CDR3 extends over 18 amino acids. Germline-derived CDR1 and CDR2 are MNHNY and SVGAGI (reference sequence). V was clipped by 6 bases and J by 0 bases, with 21 bases between them.

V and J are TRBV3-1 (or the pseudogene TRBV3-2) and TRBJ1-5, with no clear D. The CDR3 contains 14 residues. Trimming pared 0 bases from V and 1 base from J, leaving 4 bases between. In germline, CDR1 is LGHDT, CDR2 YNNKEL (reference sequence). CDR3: CASSQDGSNQPQHF. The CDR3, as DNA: TGTGCCAGCAGCCAAGACGGAAGCAATCAGCCCCAGCATTTT.

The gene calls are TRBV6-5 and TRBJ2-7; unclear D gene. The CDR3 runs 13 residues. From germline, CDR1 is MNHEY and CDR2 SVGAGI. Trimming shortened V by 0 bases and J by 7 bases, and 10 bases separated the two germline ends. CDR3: CASSYSNSREQYF. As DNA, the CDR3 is TGTGCCAGCAGTTACTCGAACAGCCGTGAGCAGTACTTC.

The CDR3 DNA reads as TGTGCCAGCAGCTCGGACAGGGCGGGACAGACCCAGTACTTC. Amino acids: CASSSDRAGQTQYF. V usage is TRBV13 and J usage is TRBJ2-5; 8 nucleotides match TRBD1. The length of the CDR3 is 14 residues. The germline CDR1 and CDR2 sequences are PRHDT and FYEKMQ (reference sequence). The V gene end was trimmed by 4 bases and the J gene end by 6 bases; junction bases not matched to a gene: 7.

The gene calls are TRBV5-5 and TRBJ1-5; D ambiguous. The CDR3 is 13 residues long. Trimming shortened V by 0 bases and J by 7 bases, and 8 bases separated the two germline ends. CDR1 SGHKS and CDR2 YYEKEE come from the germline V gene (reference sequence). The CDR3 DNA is TGTGCCAGCAGCTTGGGGATGAGACAGCCCCAGCATTTT. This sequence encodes CASSLGMRQPQHF. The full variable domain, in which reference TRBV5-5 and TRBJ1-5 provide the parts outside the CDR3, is DAGVTQSPTHLIKTRGQQVTLRCSPISGHKSVSWYQQVLGQGPQFIFQYYEKEERGRGNFPDRFSARQFPNYSSELNVNALLLGDSALYLCASSLGMRQPQHFGDGTRLSIL.

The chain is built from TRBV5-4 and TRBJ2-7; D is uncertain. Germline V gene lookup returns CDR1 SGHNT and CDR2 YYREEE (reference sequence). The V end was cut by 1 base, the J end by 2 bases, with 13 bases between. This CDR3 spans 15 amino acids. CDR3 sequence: CASSLSGPAAYEQYF. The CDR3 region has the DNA TGTGCCAGCAGCTTGAGTGGCCCGGCGGCCTACGAGCAGTACTTC.

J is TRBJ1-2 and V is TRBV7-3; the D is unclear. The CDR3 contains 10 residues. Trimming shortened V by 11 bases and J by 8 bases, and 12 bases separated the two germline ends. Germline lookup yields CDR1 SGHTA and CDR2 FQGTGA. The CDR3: CAARLGGYTF. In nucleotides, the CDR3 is TGTGCCGCGAGGCTGGGGGGCTACACCTTC.

CDR3: CASSQTGAATDTQYF. The CDR3 DNA sequence: TGTGCCAGCAGCCAGACAGGGGCGGCCACAGATACGCAGTATTTT. V gene TRBV27 combines with J gene TRBJ2-3, with 8 nucleotides matching TRBD1. Germline values: CDR1 MNHEY, CDR2 SMNVEV (reference sequence). V dropped 6 bases and J dropped 2; count of bases not matched to a gene: 7. This CDR3 contains 15 residues.

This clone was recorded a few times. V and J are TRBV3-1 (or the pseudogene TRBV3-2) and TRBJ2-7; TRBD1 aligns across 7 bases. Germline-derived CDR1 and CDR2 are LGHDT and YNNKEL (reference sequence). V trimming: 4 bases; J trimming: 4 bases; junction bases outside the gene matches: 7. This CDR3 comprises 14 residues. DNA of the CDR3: TGTGCCAGCAGCCTTTCGACAGGGCCGTACGAGCAGTACTTC. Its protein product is CASSLSTGPYEQYF.

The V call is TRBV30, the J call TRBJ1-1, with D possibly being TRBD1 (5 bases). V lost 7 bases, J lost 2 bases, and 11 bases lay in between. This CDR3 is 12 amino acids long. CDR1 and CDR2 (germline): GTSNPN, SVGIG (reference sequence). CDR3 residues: CASGRGNTEAFF. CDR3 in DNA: TGTGCCTCGGGGCGGGGAAACACTGAAGCTTTCTTT.